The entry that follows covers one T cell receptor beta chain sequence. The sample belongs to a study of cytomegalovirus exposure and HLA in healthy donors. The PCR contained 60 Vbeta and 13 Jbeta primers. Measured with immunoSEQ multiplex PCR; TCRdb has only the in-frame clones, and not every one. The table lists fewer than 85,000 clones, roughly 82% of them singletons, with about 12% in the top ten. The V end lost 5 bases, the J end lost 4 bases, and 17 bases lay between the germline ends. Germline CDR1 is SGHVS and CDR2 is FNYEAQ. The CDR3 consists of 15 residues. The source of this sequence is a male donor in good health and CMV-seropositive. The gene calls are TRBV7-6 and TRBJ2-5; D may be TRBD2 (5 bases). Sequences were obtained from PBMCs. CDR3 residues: CASSPPGTPGETQYF. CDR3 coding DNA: TGTGCCAGCAGCCCGCCGGGAACACCAGGAGAGACCCAGTACTTC.